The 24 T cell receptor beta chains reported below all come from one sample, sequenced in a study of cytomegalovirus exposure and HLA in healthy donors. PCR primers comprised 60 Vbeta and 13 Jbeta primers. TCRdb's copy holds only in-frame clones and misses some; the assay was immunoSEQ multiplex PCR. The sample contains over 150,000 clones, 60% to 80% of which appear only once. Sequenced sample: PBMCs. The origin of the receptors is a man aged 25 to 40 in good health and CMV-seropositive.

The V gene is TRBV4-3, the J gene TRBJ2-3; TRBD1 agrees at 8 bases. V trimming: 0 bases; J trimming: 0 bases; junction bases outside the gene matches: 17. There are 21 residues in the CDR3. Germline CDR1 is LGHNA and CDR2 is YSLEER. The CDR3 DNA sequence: TGCGCCAGCAGCCAAGATCTTGGTCTGGGACAGGTCCCCCTGAGCACAGATACGCAGTATTTT. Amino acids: CASSQDLGLGQVPLSTDTQYF.

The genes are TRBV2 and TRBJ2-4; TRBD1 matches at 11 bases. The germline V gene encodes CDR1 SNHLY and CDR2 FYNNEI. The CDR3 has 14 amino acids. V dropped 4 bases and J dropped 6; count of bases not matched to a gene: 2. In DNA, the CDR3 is TGTGCCAGCAGTGCGGGACAGGGGGGAAACATTCAGTACTTC. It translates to CASSAGQGGNIQYF.

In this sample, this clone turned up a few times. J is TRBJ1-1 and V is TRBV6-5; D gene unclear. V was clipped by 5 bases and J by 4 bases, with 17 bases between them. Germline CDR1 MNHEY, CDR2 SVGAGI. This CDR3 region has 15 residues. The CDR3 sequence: CASSPTSVLFTEAFF. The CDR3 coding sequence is TGTGCCAGCAGTCCGACTTCTGTCTTATTCACTGAAGCTTTCTTT.

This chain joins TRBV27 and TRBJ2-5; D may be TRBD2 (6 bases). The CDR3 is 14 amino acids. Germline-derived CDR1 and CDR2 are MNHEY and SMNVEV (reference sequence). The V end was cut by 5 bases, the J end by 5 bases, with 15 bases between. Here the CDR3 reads CASSPRLGGETQYF. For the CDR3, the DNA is TGTGCCAGCAGTCCGCGATTAGGAGGGGAGACCCAGTACTTC.

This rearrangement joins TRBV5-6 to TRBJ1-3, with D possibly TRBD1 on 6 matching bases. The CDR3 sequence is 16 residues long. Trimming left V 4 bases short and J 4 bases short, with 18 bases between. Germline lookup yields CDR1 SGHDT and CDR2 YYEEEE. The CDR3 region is CASSTWTAQDGNTIYF. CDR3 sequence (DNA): TGTGCCAGCAGCACTTGGACAGCTCAGGACGGAAACACCATATATTTT.

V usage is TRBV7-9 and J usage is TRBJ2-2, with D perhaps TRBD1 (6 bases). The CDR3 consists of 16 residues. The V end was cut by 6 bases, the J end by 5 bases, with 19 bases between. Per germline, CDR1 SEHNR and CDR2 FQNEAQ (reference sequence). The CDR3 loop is CASSQAGAEVTGELFF. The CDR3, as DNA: TGTGCCAGCAGTCAGGCAGGGGCGGAGGTTACCGGGGAGCTGTTTTTT.

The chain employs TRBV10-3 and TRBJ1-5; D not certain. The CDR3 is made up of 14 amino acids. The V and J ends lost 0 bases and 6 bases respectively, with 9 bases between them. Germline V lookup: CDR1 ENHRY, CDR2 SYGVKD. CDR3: CAISESGGSQPQHF. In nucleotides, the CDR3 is TGTGCCATCAGTGAGTCAGGTGGGAGTCAGCCCCAGCATTTT.

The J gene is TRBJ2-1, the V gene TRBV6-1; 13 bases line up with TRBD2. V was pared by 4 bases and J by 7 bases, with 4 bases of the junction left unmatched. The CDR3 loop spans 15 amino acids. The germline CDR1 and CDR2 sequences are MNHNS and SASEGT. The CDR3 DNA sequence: TGTGCCAGCAGTGGGGAACTAGCGGGGGGGAATGAGCAGTTCTTC. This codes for CASSGELAGGNEQFF.

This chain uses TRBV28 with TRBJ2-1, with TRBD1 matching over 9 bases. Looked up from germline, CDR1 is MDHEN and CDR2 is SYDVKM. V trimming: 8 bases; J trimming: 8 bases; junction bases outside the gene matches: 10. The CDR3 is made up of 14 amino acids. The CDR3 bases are TGTGCCAGCCCACGGGACAGGGTTTGGGATGAGCAGTTCTTC. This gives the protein CASPRDRVWDEQFF.

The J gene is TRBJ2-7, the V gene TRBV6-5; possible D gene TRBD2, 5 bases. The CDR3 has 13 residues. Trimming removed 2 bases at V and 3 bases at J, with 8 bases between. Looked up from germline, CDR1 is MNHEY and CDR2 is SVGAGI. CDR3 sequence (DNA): TGTGCCAGCAGTTACGGAGGCCTCTACGAGCAGTACTTC. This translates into CASSYGGLYEQYF.

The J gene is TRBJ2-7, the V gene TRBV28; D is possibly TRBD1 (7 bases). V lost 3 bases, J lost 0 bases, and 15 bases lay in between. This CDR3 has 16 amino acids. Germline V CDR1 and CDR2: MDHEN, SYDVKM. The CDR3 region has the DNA TGTGCCAGCAGTTTGTCCCAGGGGGGAAGCTCCTACGAGCAGTACTTC. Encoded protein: CASSLSQGGSSYEQYF.

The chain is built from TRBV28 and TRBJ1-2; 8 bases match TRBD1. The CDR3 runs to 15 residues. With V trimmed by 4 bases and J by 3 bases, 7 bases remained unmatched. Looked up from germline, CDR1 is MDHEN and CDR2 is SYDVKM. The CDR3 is CASSSGQGADYGYTF. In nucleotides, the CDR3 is TGTGCCAGCAGTTCGGGGCAGGGGGCAGACTATGGCTACACCTTC.

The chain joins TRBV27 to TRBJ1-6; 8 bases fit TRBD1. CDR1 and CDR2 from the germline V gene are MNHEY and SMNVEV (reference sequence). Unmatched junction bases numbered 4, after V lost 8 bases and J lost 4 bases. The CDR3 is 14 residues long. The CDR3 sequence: CASFGQGYNSPLHF. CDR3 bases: TGTGCCAGCTTCGGACAGGGTTATAATTCACCCCTCCACTTT.

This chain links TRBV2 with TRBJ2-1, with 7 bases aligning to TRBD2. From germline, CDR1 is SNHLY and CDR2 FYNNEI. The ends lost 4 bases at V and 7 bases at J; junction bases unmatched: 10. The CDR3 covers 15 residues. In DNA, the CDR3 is TGTGCCAGCAGTGCCCGGCCTAGCGGCAGGAATGAGCAGTTCTTC. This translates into CASSARPSGRNEQFF.

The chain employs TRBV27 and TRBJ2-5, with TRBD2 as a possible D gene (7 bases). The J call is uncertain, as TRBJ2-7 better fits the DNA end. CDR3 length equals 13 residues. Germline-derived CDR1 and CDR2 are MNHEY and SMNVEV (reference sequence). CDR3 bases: TGTGCCAGCAGCAAAAGGGGGGGCTACGAGCAGTACTTC. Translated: CASSKRGGYEQYF.

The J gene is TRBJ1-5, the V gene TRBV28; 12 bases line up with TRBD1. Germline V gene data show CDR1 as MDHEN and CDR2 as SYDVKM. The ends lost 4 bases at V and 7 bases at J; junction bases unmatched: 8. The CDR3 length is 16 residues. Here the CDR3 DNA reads TGTGCCAGCAGTTCCTCCGGGACAGGGGGCTGGCAGCCCCAGCATTTT. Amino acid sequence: CASSSSGTGGWQPQHF. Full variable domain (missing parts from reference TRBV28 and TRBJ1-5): DVKVTQSSRYLVKRTGEKVFLECVQDMDHENMFWYRQDPGLGLRLIYFSYDVKMKEKGDIPEGYSVSREKKERFSLILESASTNQTSMYLCASSSSGTGGWQPQHFGDGTRLSIL.

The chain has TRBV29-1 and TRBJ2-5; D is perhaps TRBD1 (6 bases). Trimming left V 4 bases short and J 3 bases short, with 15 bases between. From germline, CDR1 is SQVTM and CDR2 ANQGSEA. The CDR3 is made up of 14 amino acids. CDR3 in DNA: TGCAGCGTTGCTCCGGGACATCGAGAAGAGACCCAGTACTTC. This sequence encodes CSVAPGHREETQYF.

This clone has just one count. This chain's CDR3 is CASSGGTGAGKDTQYF. CDR3 coding DNA: TGCGCCAGCAGCGGGGGGACAGGGGCAGGGAAAGATACGCAGTATTTT. The J gene is TRBJ2-3, the V gene TRBV5-1; TRBD1 matches at 10 bases. Germline CDR1 SGHRS, CDR2 YFSETQ. The CDR3 runs to 16 residues. V shed 4 bases, J shed 5 bases, and the junction held 10 bases outside the gene matches.

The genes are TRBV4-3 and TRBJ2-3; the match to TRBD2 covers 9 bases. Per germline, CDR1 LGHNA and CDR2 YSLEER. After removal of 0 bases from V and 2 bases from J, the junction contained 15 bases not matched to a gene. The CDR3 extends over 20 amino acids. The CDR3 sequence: CASSQDDLQIAGANTDTQYF. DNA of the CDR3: TGCGCCAGCAGCCAAGACGATCTCCAAATAGCGGGGGCTAACACAGATACGCAGTATTTT.

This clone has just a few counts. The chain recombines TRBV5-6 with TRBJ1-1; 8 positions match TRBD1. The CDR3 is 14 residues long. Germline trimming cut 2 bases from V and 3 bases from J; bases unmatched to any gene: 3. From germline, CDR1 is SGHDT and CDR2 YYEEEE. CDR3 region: CASSFGQGDTEAFF. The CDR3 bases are TGTGCCAGCAGCTTCGGACAGGGCGACACTGAAGCTTTCTTT.

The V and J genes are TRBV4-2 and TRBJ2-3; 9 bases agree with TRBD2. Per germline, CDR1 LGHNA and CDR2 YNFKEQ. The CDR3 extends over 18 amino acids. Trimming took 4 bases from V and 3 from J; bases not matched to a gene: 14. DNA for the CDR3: TGTGCCAGCAGCCTCTTGGAGGGGAGGGCGGGGGGGACAGATACGCAGTATTTT. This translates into CASSLLEGRAGGTDTQYF.

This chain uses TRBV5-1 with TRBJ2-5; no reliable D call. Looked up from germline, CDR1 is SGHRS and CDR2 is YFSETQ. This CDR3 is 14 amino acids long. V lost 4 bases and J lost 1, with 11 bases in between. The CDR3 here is CASSPGASQETQYF. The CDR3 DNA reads TGCGCCAGCAGCCCTGGCGCTAGCCAAGAGACCCAGTACTTC.

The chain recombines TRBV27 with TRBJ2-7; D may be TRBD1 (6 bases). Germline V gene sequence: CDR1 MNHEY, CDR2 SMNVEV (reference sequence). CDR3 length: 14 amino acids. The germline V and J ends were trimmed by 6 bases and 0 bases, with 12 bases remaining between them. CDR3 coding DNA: TGTGCCAGCAGGTATCAGGGGTTCTCCTACGAGCAGTACTTC. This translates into CASRYQGFSYEQYF.

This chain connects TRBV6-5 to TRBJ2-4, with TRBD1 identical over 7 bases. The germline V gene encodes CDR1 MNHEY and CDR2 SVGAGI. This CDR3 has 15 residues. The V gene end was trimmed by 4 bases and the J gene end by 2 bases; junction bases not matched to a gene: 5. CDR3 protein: CASSFSGGPKNIQYF. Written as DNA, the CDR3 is TGTGCCAGCAGTTTCTCAGGGGGACCCAAAAACATTCAGTACTTC.